Described below is a single TCR beta chain sequence and its context. Its specificity is unknown. The sample comes from a study of shared clonotypes between healthy human individuals. Across the whole study: There were three CD4 naive, three CD4 memory, two CD8 naive and one CD8 memory plates per donor. General study points: Generation probability values for non-shared clonotypes were lower than those for clonotypes shared by all four donors. Naive subsets typically showed greater estimated richness than memory subsets. Apart from blood, nothing was sampled; tissue repertoires likely differ.

The CDR3 spans 15 residues. Trimming stripped 10 bases from V and 4 bases from J, with 22 bases between. Germline CDR1 and CDR2: MNHEY and SMNVEV (reference sequence). The repertoire was sequenced with immunoSEQ multiplex PCR; TCRdb's copy has only in-frame clones and lacks some. This table holds a few million clones, 80% to 95% found once. The source of this sequence is a man younger than 35 in good health. Some clones in this sample may be carry-over from other donors' samples. Material: naive CD4+ T cells from PBMCs. The subset denotes: CD45RA+ positively selected. The rearrangement links TRBV27 to TRBJ1-1; a weak D match, TRBD1 (5 bases). This CDR3 reads CATWGWAGRTTEAFF. The CDR3 nucleotides read TGTGCCACCTGGGGGTGGGCTGGACGGACCACTGAAGCTTTCTTT.